A single sample is the source of the 18 T cell receptor beta chains below, sequenced in a study of T cell responses to AZD1222 COVID-19 vaccine. Sequencing used immunoSEQ multiplex PCR; TCRdb keeps in-frame clones, though not all of them. The sample consists of some 130,000 clones, 88% of them appearing once. The source was peripheral blood, collected on day 0 of AZD1222 vaccination. The receptors come from an adult in good health.

This clone was observed once. The J gene is TRBJ1-4, the V gene TRBV12-3 or TRBV12-4; a possible D gene is TRBD1 (5 bases). With 7 bases removed from V and 8 bases from J, the gap between germline ends came to 14 bases. The CDR3 loop spans 13 amino acids. The CDR3: CASTWGNGEKLFF. Here the CDR3 DNA reads TGTGCCAGCACCTGGGGGAACGGCGAAAAACTGTTTTTT.

The chain has TRBV19 and TRBJ1-4, with TRBD1 matching over 10 bases. From germline, CDR1 is LNHDA and CDR2 SQIVND (reference sequence). The V segment lost 5 bases and the J segment 3 bases; nucleotides outside the gene matches: 0. The CDR3 consists of 14 residues. The CDR3 DNA reads TGTGCCAGTAGTGGGACAGGGGCTAATGAAAAACTGTTTTTT. It yields the protein CASSGTGANEKLFF.

This chain uses TRBV19 with TRBJ2-1; TRBD2 is a possible D gene (5 bases). The CDR3 totals 14 residues. The germline V gene has CDR1 LNHDA and CDR2 SQIVND (reference sequence). Between the trimmed V and J ends, which lost 7 bases and 8 bases, there was a span of 18 bases. In nucleotides, the CDR3 is TGTGCCAGTAATGGAGCGGTGCAGGCACATGAGCAGTTCTTC. This sequence encodes CASNGAVQAHEQFF.

The rearrangement joins TRBV5-1 to TRBJ2-7; D remains unclear. This CDR3 spans 15 amino acids. V was cut by 4 bases and J by 6 bases, with 20 bases left in between. Germline lookup yields CDR1 SGHRS and CDR2 YFSETQ. The CDR3 protein is CASSRTPPPFLEQYF. CDR3 DNA sequence: TGCGCCAGCAGCCGCACACCACCGCCCTTCCTCGAGCAGTACTTC.

The chain links TRBV7-2 to TRBJ1-4; the match to TRBD1 covers 7 bases. The CDR3 length is 15 residues. Losses at the gene ends were 5 bases for V and 6 bases for J; bases not matched to a gene: 9. Germline CDR1 SGHTA, CDR2 FQGNSA. The CDR3 sequence is CASSPGGRYHEKLFF. CDR3 in DNA: TGTGCCAGCAGCCCAGGGGGGAGGTATCATGAAAAACTGTTTTTT. Together with reference TRBV7-2 and TRBJ1-4, the CDR3 gives the full variable domain: GAGVSQSPSNKVTEKGKDVELRCDPISGHTALYWYRQSLGQGLEFLIYFQGNSAPDKSGLPSDRFSAERTGGSVSTLTIQRTQQEDSAVYLCASSPGGRYHEKLFFGSGTQLSVL.

The chain joins TRBV5-1 to TRBJ2-7, with D possibly TRBD1 on 6 matching bases. Germline CDR1 SGHRS, CDR2 YFSETQ. V gave up 4 bases and J gave up 5 bases, with 16 bases separating them. This CDR3 spans 14 amino acids. CDR3: CASSPQTGIDEQYF. The CDR3 DNA reads as TGCGCCAGCAGCCCCCAAACAGGGATAGACGAGCAGTACTTC. The full variable domain, completed using reference TRBV5-1 and TRBJ2-7, is KAGVTQTPRYLIKTRGQQVTLSCSPISGHRSVSWYQQTPGQGLQFLFEYFSETQRNKGNFPGRFSGRQFSNSRSEMNVSTLELGDSALYLCASSPQTGIDEQYFGPGTRLTVT.

CDR3 sequence: CASSVTGQGVDEQYF. CDR3 in DNA: TGTGCCAGCAGCGTCACGGGACAGGGGGTAGACGAGCAGTACTTC. This chain uses TRBV9 with TRBJ2-7; TRBD1 agrees at 11 bases. The CDR3 has 15 amino acids. CDR1 is SGDLS and CDR2 is YYNGEE in the germline V gene. V was pared by 2 bases and J by 5 bases, with 6 bases of the junction left unmatched.

The rearrangement links TRBV28 to TRBJ1-2, with a tentative D call TRBD1 (5 bases). V gave up 3 bases and J gave up 4 bases, with 21 bases separating them. The CDR3 runs 17 residues. Germline assignment: CDR1 MDHEN and CDR2 SYDVKM. The CDR3 coding sequence is TGTGCCAGCAGTTTGGAGGTTCCGGGGACCCTAGGCTATGGCTACACCTTC. It codes for CASSLEVPGTLGYGYTF.

Only a few counts were recorded for this clone. This chain uses TRBV6-5 with TRBJ1-2; 7 positions match TRBD1. The CDR3 runs 13 residues. Germline CDR1 MNHEY, CDR2 SVGAGI. Unmatched junction bases numbered 6, after V lost 7 bases and J lost 4 bases. For the CDR3, the DNA is TGTGCCAGCAAACCCCCAGGGGGCTATGGCTACACCTTC. It encodes CASKPPGGYGYTF.

J is TRBJ2-7 and V is TRBV6-2 or TRBV6-3; 7 positions agree with TRBD2. The V and J ends lost 0 bases and 5 bases, in that order; junction bases with no gene match: 16. This CDR3 region has 18 residues. The V gene's germline CDR1 is MNHEY and CDR2 SVGEGT. CDR3: CASSYSTAGTNPPHEQYF. In DNA, the CDR3 is TGTGCCAGCAGTTACTCGACCGCCGGGACTAACCCTCCCCACGAGCAGTACTTC.

The chain joins TRBV5-1 to TRBJ1-2; D gene uncertain. The V gene lost 0 bases and the J gene lost 6 bases, with 12 bases spanning the gap. Germline CDR1 and CDR2: SGHRS and YFSETQ. The CDR3 contains 14 residues. Here the CDR3 DNA reads TGCGCCAGCAGCTTGGTTCCCACAGCAAATGGCTACACCTTC. Residues: CASSLVPTANGYTF.

V and J are TRBV28 and TRBJ1-5, with a tentative D call TRBD1 (6 bases). This CDR3 region has 15 residues. Germline V gives CDR1 MDHEN, CDR2 SYDVKM. The V and J ends lost 6 bases and 1 base respectively, with 13 bases between them. The CDR3 sequence: CASSTGAVSNQPQHF. The CDR3 coding sequence is TGTGCCAGCAGCACGGGGGCAGTCAGCAATCAGCCCCAGCATTTT.

The J gene is TRBJ2-7, the V gene TRBV5-4; the match to TRBD1 covers 8 bases. The CDR3 covers 13 residues. V dropped 2 bases and J dropped 5; count of bases not matched to a gene: 3. Germline CDR1 is SGHNT and CDR2 is YYREEE (reference sequence). The CDR3 region has the DNA TGTGCCAGCAGCTTTCTGGACAGGGACGAGCAGTACTTC. Translating it yields CASSFLDRDEQYF.

CDR3 region: CASSFSRGRGRGEKLFF. The CDR3 region has the DNA TGTGCCAGCAGTTTCTCGAGGGGTAGAGGAAGGGGAGAAAAACTGTTTTTT. V is TRBV27 and J is TRBJ1-4; possible D gene TRBD1, 5 bases. Trimming shortened V by 3 bases and J by 8 bases, and 22 bases separated the two germline ends. Looked up from germline, CDR1 is MNHEY and CDR2 is SMNVEV (reference sequence). CDR3 length: 17 amino acids.

V is TRBV9 and J is TRBJ2-2, with a weak D call TRBD1 (5 bases). The CDR3 consists of 18 residues. V dropped 0 bases and J dropped 5 bases, with 20 bases sitting between them. Germline CDR1 and CDR2: SGDLS and YYNGEE. In DNA, the CDR3 is TGTGCCAGCAGCGTAGGAGCAGGGTCGAGTCCCAATACCGGGGAGCTGTTTTTT. Its protein product is CASSVGAGSSPNTGELFF.

This clone was recorded once. V gene TRBV5-4 combines with J gene TRBJ1-4; TRBD1 matches at 9 bases. CDR3 length: 14 residues. From germline, CDR1 is SGHNT and CDR2 YYREEE (reference sequence). The V and J ends lost 4 bases and 7 bases, in that order; junction bases with no gene match: 5. The CDR3 loop reads CASSAGTGIEKLFF. Written as DNA, the CDR3 is TGTGCCAGCAGCGCGGGGACAGGGATTGAAAAACTGTTTTTT. Together with reference TRBV5-4 and TRBJ1-4, the CDR3 gives the full variable domain: ETGVTQSPTHLIKTRGQQVTLRCSSQSGHNTVSWYQQALGQGPQFIFQYYREEENGRGNFPPRFSGLQFPNYSSELNVNALELDDSALYLCASSAGTGIEKLFFGSGTQLSVL.

This chain links TRBV5-1 with TRBJ2-1; D remains unclear. V lost 0 bases and J 6 bases, leaving 7 bases between the germline ends. The CDR3 extends over 13 amino acids. CDR1 SGHRS and CDR2 YFSETQ come from the germline V gene. The CDR3 sequence: CASSLGAVNEQFF. CDR3 nucleotide sequence: TGCGCCAGCAGCTTGGGGGCAGTCAATGAGCAGTTCTTC.

Turning to this clone: Other DNA sequences within the sample encode an identical CDR3. The genes are TRBV19 and TRBJ2-3; D gene ambiguous. The CDR3 is 14 residues long. Deletions cut 4 bases from V and 2 bases from J, with 10 bases between. Germline CDR1 is LNHDA and CDR2 is SQIVND (reference sequence). CDR3 nucleotide sequence: TGTGCCAGTAGTACTGGTCCGTCCACAGATACGCAGTATTTT. Residues: CASSTGPSTDTQYF.